These 13 T cell receptor beta chains came from one sample sequenced in a study of Graves' ophthalmopathy and Graves' hyperthyroidism. Amplifying from RNA transcripts, the study obtained TCR beta CDR3 regions. Following a first-round RT-PCR that used HTBI primers, a second-round multiplex PCR was carried out. MiXCR was run by TCRdb on the multiplex PCR reads, yielding one entry per CDR3 protein. The repertoire has some 1.1 million distinct CDR3 sequences, 36% of them found once; the top ten carry 11%. What was sequenced was peripheral blood or thyroid tissue (not recorded which). These receptors originate from an adult man with Graves' hyperthyroidism.

The sample holds a few counts of this clonotype. The rearrangement joins TRBV7-2 to TRBJ2-5, with a tentative D call TRBD1 (5 bases). Germline V gene sequence: CDR1 SGHTA, CDR2 FQGNSA. V lost 5 bases and J lost 3, with 13 bases in between. The CDR3 contains 14 residues. Here the CDR3 reads CASSPRAGKETQYF. Written as DNA, the CDR3 is TGTGCCAGCAGCCCTCGGGCAGGGAAAGAGACCCAGTACTTC.

This clonotype was picked up many times. The chain has TRBV2 and TRBJ2-7, with TRBD2 matching over 11 bases. With 0 bases clipped from V and 5 bases from J, the junction kept 15 bases outside the gene matches. This CDR3 region has 19 residues. Germline assignment: CDR1 SNHLY and CDR2 FYNNEI. Here the CDR3 reads CASSEATAAGTSGTHEQYF. The CDR3 bases are TGTGCCAGCAGTGAAGCGACGGCAGCCGGGACTAGCGGTACCCACGAGCAGTACTTC.

The genes are TRBV29-1 and TRBJ1-1; no firm D call. V lost 7 bases and J 4 bases, leaving 10 bases between the germline ends. The CDR3 consists of 11 residues. Germline values: CDR1 SQVTM, CDR2 ANQGSEA. The CDR3 region has the DNA TGCAGCGCTAGGGAGAGCACTGAAGCTTTCTTT. Its protein is CSARESTEAFF.

This clonotype was recorded at least ten times. The chain employs TRBV10-1 and TRBJ1-4; a possible D gene is TRBD1 (6 bases). Between the trimmed V and J ends, which lost 0 bases and 7 bases, there was a span of 12 bases. Germline CDR1 is WNHNN and CDR2 is SYGVQD (reference sequence). CDR3 size: 15 residues. CDR3 sequence reads: CASSESKGGVEKLFF. Written as DNA, the CDR3 is TGCGCCAGCAGTGAGTCGAAGGGGGGAGTTGAAAAACTGTTTTTT.

This clonotype was counted between two and nine times. The chain links TRBV2 to TRBJ1-4, with TRBD1 matching over 8 bases. V lost 8 bases to trimming and J lost 5 bases; unmatched junction nucleotides: 4. This CDR3 is built from 13 residues. In germline, CDR1 is SNHLY, CDR2 FYNNEI. The CDR3 loop reads CASYRDRNEKLFF. DNA of the CDR3: TGTGCCAGCTACCGGGACAGGAATGAAAAACTGTTTTTT.

This clonotype showed up just once. This sequence may be a read error, since a much larger clone differs from it by one base. The J gene is TRBJ2-5, the V gene TRBV7-9, with unresolved D. CDR3 length: 14 amino acids. Germline V gives CDR1 SEHNR, CDR2 FQNEAQ (reference sequence). The CDR3 is CASSLDGREETKYF. CDR3 DNA sequence: TGTGCCAGCAGCTTAGACGGCAGAGAAGAGACCAAGTACTTC.

The chain couples TRBV7-9 to TRBJ1-6; D gene unclear. CDR3 size: 17 residues. The V gene lost 6 bases and the J gene lost 10 bases, with 25 bases spanning the gap. CDR1 is SEHNR and CDR2 is FQNEAQ in the germline V gene (reference sequence). The CDR3 bases are TGTGCCAGCAGACCGACCGACGGCGGGAGCAGAGGGTCACCCCTCCACTTT. It is translated as CASRPTDGGSRGSPLHF. The whole variable domain, remainder taken from reference TRBV7-9 and TRBJ1-6, is DTGVSQNPRHKITKRGQNVTFRCDPISEHNRLYWYRQTLGQGPEFLTYFQNEAQLEKSRLLSDRFSAERPKGSFSTLEIQRTEQGDSAMYLCASRPTDGGSRGSPLHFGNGTRLTVT.

J is TRBJ2-5 and V is TRBV10-3; 10 bases line up with TRBD2. The V gene end was trimmed by 4 bases and the J gene end by 5 bases; junction bases not matched to a gene: 7. The CDR3 sequence is 15 residues long. In germline, CDR1 is ENHRY, CDR2 SYGVKD. CDR3 region: CAISGGSGRAETQYF. CDR3 DNA: TGTGCCATCAGTGGGGGAAGCGGGAGGGCTGAGACCCAGTACTTC.

J is TRBJ2-5 and V is TRBV7-2, with 7 bases aligning to TRBD2. Germline V CDR1 and CDR2: SGHTA, FQGNSA. Trimming removed 3 bases from V and 5 bases from J; junction bases left unmatched: 12. The CDR3 is 16 amino acids. The CDR3 DNA reads TGTGCCAGCAGCTTCGTTGGGGCGGGAGCGAGTGAGACCCAGTACTTC. As protein: CASSFVGAGASETQYF.

This clonotype was seen at least ten times. The conserved phenylalanine or tryptophan is not found at the CDR3 terminus, so this likely reflects a read error. It is unclear where the CDR3 begins or ends on the DNA, so no DNA is shown, and the CDR3 is as TCRdb lists it. This rearrangement joins TRBV10-2 to TRBJ2-5; TRBD1, as called in the table, went unchecked against the DNA. The CDR3 is 18 amino acids long, termini counted. Germline CDR1 WSHSY, CDR2 SAAADI. The CDR3 sequence: CASSEPDSLLNYGYTFGS.

Many counts were recorded for this clonotype. The DNA of the CDR3 is TGCAGTGCCGTACAATCGGACAGCTATGGCTACACCTTC. Encoded protein: CSAVQSDSYGYTF. The chain couples TRBV20-1 to TRBJ1-2; a weak D match, TRBD1 (6 bases). V was pared by 6 bases and J by 4 bases, with 15 bases between. Germline values: CDR1 DFQATT, CDR2 SNEGSKA (reference sequence). The CDR3 runs to 13 residues.

The genes are TRBV4-2 and TRBJ1-3; possibly TRBD1 for D (6 bases). This CDR3 spans 15 amino acids. Germline values: CDR1 LGHNA, CDR2 YNFKEQ. V lost 0 bases and J lost 0, with 6 bases in between. This CDR3 is CASSQEQGSGNTIYF. CDR3 coding DNA: TGTGCCAGCAGCCAAGAACAGGGCTCTGGAAACACCATATATTTT.

The chain carries TRBV27 and TRBJ1-1, with D uncertain. Germline V lookup: CDR1 MNHEY, CDR2 SMNVEV (reference sequence). This CDR3 is built from 13 residues. V lost 4 bases to trimming and J lost 4 bases, with 10 bases between them. CDR3 DNA: TGTGCCAGCAGTTACGGGTCTCCCACTGAAGCTTTCTTT. This codes for CASSYGSPTEAFF.